Listed here are 11 T cell receptor beta chains from one sample, sequenced in a study of blood T cell repertoires in COVID-19. Data came from immunoSEQ multiplex PCR; TCRdb stores just in-frame clones and leaves some out. The sample holds roughly 68,000 clones; more than 60% are singletons and the top ten take approximately 10%. The sequencing input was peripheral blood. The receptors stem from a woman between 50 and 59 years old with acute or convalescent COVID-19.

This CDR3 reads CSVEDLGSYNYGYTF. The DNA of the CDR3 is TGCAGCGTTGAAGATCTGGGGAGCTATAACTATGGCTACACCTTC. The chain recombines TRBV29-1 with TRBJ1-2; no definite D call. The ends were cut back, 0 bases at V and 1 base at J, with 12 bases in the middle. CDR3 size: 15 residues. Germline CDR1 reads SQVTM; CDR2 reads ANQGSEA.

The chain links TRBV4-2 to TRBJ1-4; 9 bases match TRBD1. Germline CDR1 reads LGHNA; CDR2 reads YNFKEQ. The CDR3 loop spans 16 amino acids. Trimming at V came to 5 bases and at J to 8 bases, leaving 12 bases not matched to a gene. Written as DNA, the CDR3 is TGTGCCAGCAGCGAGGTCCGGGACAGGGTAGGAGAAAAACTGTTTTTT. This encodes CASSEVRDRVGEKLFF.

V usage is TRBV28 and J usage is TRBJ2-4; D is perhaps TRBD1 (5 bases). Trimming removed 8 bases at V and 2 bases at J, with 10 bases between. The CDR3 extends over 13 amino acids. Germline loops: CDR1 MDHEN, CDR2 SYDVKM. The CDR3 bases are TGTGCCAGCCTCGACAGTACCAAAAACATTCAGTACTTC. Its translation: CASLDSTKNIQYF.

J is TRBJ2-5 and V is TRBV7-2, with 7 nucleotides matching TRBD2. The CDR3 consists of 15 residues. V shed 5 bases, J shed 2 bases, and the junction held 8 bases outside the gene matches. The germline gives CDR1 SGHTA, CDR2 FQGNSA. The CDR3 protein is CASSPGASGQETQYF. DNA for the CDR3: TGTGCCAGCAGCCCTGGGGCTAGCGGTCAAGAGACCCAGTACTTC. Variable domain in full (rest from reference TRBV7-2 and TRBJ2-5): GAGVSQSPSNKVTEKGKDVELRCDPISGHTALYWYRQSLGQGLEFLIYFQGNSAPDKSGLPSDRFSAERTGGSVSTLTIQRTQQEDSAVYLCASSPGASGQETQYFGPGTRLLVL.

The rearrangement joins TRBV7-6 to TRBJ1-4; maybe TRBD1 (6 bases). The V and J ends lost 1 base and 4 bases respectively, with 13 bases between them. The length of the CDR3 is 16 residues. The germline V gene encodes CDR1 SGHVS and CDR2 FNYEAQ. The DNA of the CDR3 is TGTGCCAGCAGCTTAGGGTCAGGACAGATTAATGAAAAACTGTTTTTT. This gives the protein CASSLGSGQINEKLFF. Drawing the rest from reference TRBV7-6 and TRBJ1-4, the complete variable domain is GAGVSQSPRYKVTKRGQDVALRCDPISGHVSLYWYRQALGQGPEFLTYFNYEAQQDKSGLPNDRFSAERPEGSISTLTIQRTEQRDSAMYRCASSLGSGQINEKLFFGSGTQLSVL.

This clone is categorized as medium-sized. The rearrangement links TRBV5-1 to TRBJ2-2; 8 bases fit TRBD1. The germline V gene encodes CDR1 SGHRS and CDR2 YFSETQ. Trimming at V came to 5 bases and at J to 0 bases, leaving 3 bases not matched to a gene. This CDR3 spans 15 amino acids. CDR3 bases: TGCGCCAGCAGTGGGACAGGTCCGAACACCGGGGAGCTGTTTTTT. This translates into CASSGTGPNTGELFF.

V usage is TRBV11-2 and J usage is TRBJ2-1; 8 bases map to TRBD2. This CDR3 has 14 amino acids. Per germline, CDR1 SGHAT and CDR2 FQNNGV. J lost 4 bases, V lost 5 bases, and 4 bases had no gene match. Here the CDR3 DNA reads TGTGCCAGCAGCCCTAGCGGGCCTTACAATGAGCAGTTCTTC. This sequence encodes CASSPSGPYNEQFF.

The V and J genes are TRBV29-1 and TRBJ2-1, with 8 bases lining up with TRBD2. Germline assignment: CDR1 SQVTM and CDR2 ANQGSEA. The CDR3 contains 16 residues. Trimming at V came to 1 base and at J to 4 bases, leaving 9 bases not matched to a gene. The CDR3 is CSVEGGLAGTYNEQFF. The CDR3 DNA is TGCAGCGTTGAAGGCGGATTAGCGGGAACTTACAATGAGCAGTTCTTC.

The CDR3 nucleotides are TGTGCCACCAGCAGGGGCGGGGGGTCCCTAGAGACCCAGTACTTC. It translates to CATSRGGGSLETQYF. This chain links TRBV15 with TRBJ2-5; 8 nucleotides line up with TRBD2. The germline V gene encodes CDR1 LNHNV and CDR2 YYDKDF (reference sequence). The CDR3 is 15 amino acids. J was trimmed by 4 bases and V by 3 bases; bases with no gene match: 7.

This rearrangement joins TRBV7-9 to TRBJ1-1, with a tentative D call TRBD1 (5 bases). The CDR3 extends over 13 amino acids. Germline CDR1 reads SEHNR; CDR2 reads FQNEAQ (reference sequence). V dropped 8 bases and J dropped 10 bases, with 20 bases sitting between them. The CDR3 sequence is CASQTEGSGLAFF. In nucleotides, the CDR3 is TGTGCCAGCCAAACGGAGGGTTCAGGGTTAGCTTTCTTT.

V usage is TRBV5-4 and J usage is TRBJ1-3; 9 bases agree with TRBD1. The length of the CDR3 is 17 residues. After removal of 5 bases from V and 4 bases from J, the junction contained 13 bases not matched to a gene. Looked up from germline, CDR1 is SGHNT and CDR2 is YYREEE (reference sequence). The CDR3 DNA reads TGTGCCAGCAGTCATACTCCCGGGACAGGGTGGGGAAACACCATATATTTT. It specifies CASSHTPGTGWGNTIYF.